One sample yielded the 18 T cell receptor beta chains listed below, sequenced in a study of cytomegalovirus exposure and HLA in healthy donors. The PCR employed 60 Vbeta primers together with 13 Jbeta primers. Produced via immunoSEQ multiplex PCR; TCRdb's table is partial and in-frame only. The data hold over 85,000 clones, with 77% observed a single time. The sequenced sample consisted of PBMCs. These receptors were collected from a female donor in good health and CMV-seronegative.

The chain uses TRBV6-5 and TRBJ2-6, with TRBD2 identical over 7 bases. The germline CDR1 and CDR2 sequences are MNHEY and SVGAGI. Trimming cost V 6 bases and J 17 bases; bases outside gene matches: 13. This CDR3 has 13 amino acids. CDR3 nucleotides: TGTGCCAGCAGCCAACCGGGACTACCGCTCGTGACTTTC. Translated: CASSQPGLPLVTF.

The J gene is TRBJ1-2, the V gene TRBV5-6; 7 nucleotides agree with TRBD1. This CDR3 region has 15 residues. In germline, CDR1 is SGHDT, CDR2 YYEEEE. Unmatched junction bases numbered 5, after V lost 1 base and J lost 2 bases. This CDR3 is CASSLPGQENYGYTF. CDR3 nucleotides: TGTGCCAGCAGCTTGCCCGGACAGGAAAACTATGGCTACACCTTC.

V is TRBV9 and J is TRBJ2-1; 8 nucleotides agree with TRBD2. With V trimmed by 0 bases and J by 0 bases, 8 bases remained unmatched. Germline V lookup: CDR1 SGDLS, CDR2 YYNGEE. This CDR3 contains 18 residues. The CDR3 here is CASSVESTSGSSYNEQFF. The CDR3 nucleotides read TGTGCCAGCAGCGTAGAAAGTACCAGCGGGAGCTCCTACAATGAGCAGTTCTTC.

CDR3 protein: CASSPSGTGGVETQYF. The CDR3 region has the DNA TGTGCCAGCAGCCCGTCCGGGACAGGGGGAGTAGAGACCCAGTACTTC. J is TRBJ2-5 and V is TRBV9, with 11 nucleotides matching TRBD1. Per the germline V gene, CDR1 is SGDLS and CDR2 is YYNGEE. V lost 4 bases, J lost 4 bases, and 9 bases stayed unmatched. This CDR3 is 16 amino acids long.

This clone was seen just once. V gene TRBV4-1 combines with J gene TRBJ2-7; 9 bases fit TRBD2. V dropped 4 bases and J dropped 4; count of bases not matched to a gene: 8. The CDR3 is made up of 15 amino acids. Germline CDR1 and CDR2: MGHRA and YSYEKL. This chain's CDR3 is CASSPLAGEGYEQYF. The CDR3 DNA is TGCGCCAGCAGCCCTTTAGCGGGGGAAGGATACGAGCAGTACTTC.

This chain connects TRBV11-3 to TRBJ2-7; D perhaps matches TRBD1 (5 bases). V was trimmed by 5 bases and J by 3 bases, leaving 14 bases between them. The germline gives CDR1 SGHNT, CDR2 YENEEA. The CDR3 is made up of 14 amino acids. CDR3 residues: CASSRKDSHYEQYF. As DNA, the CDR3 is TGTGCCAGCAGCCGAAAAGACAGTCACTACGAGCAGTACTTC.

The chain uses TRBV4-3 and TRBJ1-2; TRBD1 might be the D (5 bases). This CDR3 is built from 13 residues. CDR1 is LGHNA, CDR2 YSLEER, per germline. Trimming removed 0 bases at V and 5 bases at J, with 7 bases between. As DNA, the CDR3 is TGCGCCAGCAGCCAAGAGGGGCTTTATGGCTACACCTTC. This codes for CASSQEGLYGYTF.

In its sample, this clone was seen a few times. The chain joins TRBV14 to TRBJ2-5; D perhaps matches TRBD1 (6 bases). CDR1 SGHDN and CDR2 FVKESK come from the germline V gene. The CDR3 spans 15 residues. Trimming took off 0 bases at V and 4 bases at J, with 12 bases between the two ends. CDR3 loop: CASSQETWGLETQYF. The CDR3 nucleotides read TGTGCCAGCAGCCAAGAGACGTGGGGGCTAGAGACCCAGTACTTC.

This rearrangement joins TRBV27 to TRBJ2-1, with D possibly TRBD2 on 5 matching bases. The CDR3 extends over 15 amino acids. Trimming cost V 1 base and J 9 bases, with 16 bases left between them. Germline-derived CDR1 and CDR2 are MNHEY and SMNVEV (reference sequence). In DNA form, the CDR3 reads TGTGCCAGCAGTTTATTTAGAGGGAGCGAGGGTGAGCAGTTCTTC. This gives the protein CASSLFRGSEGEQFF.

Comments on this clone: An end of the junction does not agree with germline; a read error may underlie this. This chain uses TRBV19 with TRBJ1-2; 9 bases line up with TRBD1. The length of the CDR3 is 15 residues. Germline loops: CDR1 LNHDA, CDR2 SQIVND (reference sequence). CDR3 amino acids: CAGSGQGHQSYGYTF. As DNA, the CDR3 is TGTGCCGGTAGTGGACAGGGGCACCAATCCTATGGCTACACCTTC.

The rearrangement links TRBV18 to TRBJ1-2, with D maybe TRBD1 (6 bases). The V end was cut by 0 bases, the J end by 5 bases, with 22 bases between. Germline V gives CDR1 KGHSH, CDR2 LQKENI. This CDR3 region has 18 residues. The CDR3 DNA reads TGTGCCAGCTCACCACCGTCCTCGGACTGGGGCAGGGGTTATGGCTACACCTTC. Protein: CASSPPSSDWGRGYGYTF.

This clone was seen only a few times. The rearrangement joins TRBV11-2 to TRBJ2-5; 13 bases fit TRBD2. The V and J ends lost 3 bases and 2 bases, in that order; junction bases with no gene match: 3. The CDR3 spans 16 residues. The germline gives CDR1 SGHAT, CDR2 FQNNGV. DNA of the CDR3: TGTGCCAGCAGCTTCCGGACTAGCGGGGGACAAGAGACCCAGTACTTC. This codes for CASSFRTSGGQETQYF.

J is TRBJ2-1 and V is TRBV7-3; 7 nucleotides agree with TRBD2. Germline CDR1 reads SGHTA; CDR2 reads FQGTGA. This CDR3 region has 13 residues. V shed 3 bases, J shed 10 bases, and the junction held 6 bases outside the gene matches. Here the CDR3 reads CASSFTGAGEQFF. CDR3 in DNA: TGTGCCAGCAGCTTCACCGGAGCGGGGGAGCAGTTCTTC.

The V call is TRBV5-6, the J call TRBJ2-3; 9 bases agree with TRBD2. This CDR3 has 16 residues. CDR1 SGHDT and CDR2 YYEEEE come from the germline V gene. The V and J ends lost 4 bases and 2 bases, in that order; junction bases with no gene match: 8. CDR3 in amino acids: CASSTLAGGYTDTQYF. CDR3 nucleotides: TGTGCCAGCAGCACTTTGGCGGGGGGGTACACAGATACGCAGTATTTT.

V is TRBV30 and J is TRBJ1-3; D unclear. This CDR3 contains 13 residues. The ends were cut back, 2 bases at V and 2 bases at J, with 7 bases in the middle. Germline lookup yields CDR1 GTSNPN and CDR2 SVGIG (reference sequence). The CDR3: CAWSLTAGNTIYF. The CDR3, as DNA: TGTGCCTGGAGTTTAACAGCTGGAAACACCATATATTTT.

V usage is TRBV4-2 and J usage is TRBJ2-7, with D unclear. There are 14 residues in the CDR3. The germline V gene encodes CDR1 LGHNA and CDR2 YNFKEQ. V was pared by 0 bases and J by 6 bases, with 12 bases between. The DNA of the CDR3 is TGTGCCAGCAGCCAAGATATTTCGGTCCCCGAGCAGTACTTC. Translation gives CASSQDISVPEQYF.

The chain carries TRBV6-6 and TRBJ1-1; possibly TRBD1 for D (5 bases). Germline loops: CDR1 MNHNY, CDR2 SVGAGI (reference sequence). Trimming pared 5 bases from V and 11 bases from J, leaving 15 bases between. CDR3 size: 12 residues. CDR3 nucleotide sequence: TGTGCCAGCAGTGACGGGACTCCCGGGGCTTTCTTT. Its translation is CASSDGTPGAFF.

The genes are TRBV27 and TRBJ2-7; the match to TRBD1 covers 7 bases. There are 15 residues in the CDR3. Germline values: CDR1 MNHEY, CDR2 SMNVEV (reference sequence). After removal of 5 bases from V and 6 bases from J, the junction contained 13 bases not matched to a gene. CDR3 sequence: CASSPRQGTRVEQYF. CDR3 bases: TGTGCCAGCAGTCCCCGACAGGGAACGCGGGTCGAGCAGTACTTC.